This TCR beta chain was sequenced in a study of radiation and T cells in renal cell carcinoma. The time point here: blood 4 weeks post-SBRT, at nephrectomy. Described treatment: 15 Gy SBRT to primary tumor, nephrectomy 4 weeks later. Nephrectomy followed 15 Gy stereotactic body radiation by 4 weeks. The data were produced by immunoSEQ multiplex PCR, yet TCRdb's version contains in-frame clones alone and is incomplete. The data show about 150,000 clones, about 88% seen once. The V segment lost 8 bases and the J segment 5 bases; nucleotides outside the gene matches: 9. The CDR3 runs to 13 residues. CDR1 MNHNS and CDR2 SASEGT come from the germline V gene.

The sample was blood, taken from a patient whose treatment included radiotherapy and nephrectomy. This sequence originates from a woman between 50 and 59 years old with renal cell carcinoma. This chain uses TRBV6-1 with TRBJ2-7, with 7 positions matching TRBD1. In DNA form, the CDR3 reads TGTGCCAGCGTTCCGGGACAGTCTAACGAGCAGTACTTC. As protein: CASVPGQSNEQYF.